This passage covers 8 T cell receptor beta chains from one sample sequenced in a study of response to subunit inactivated influenza vaccine. TCRdb reprocessed the RT-PCR reads via MiXCR and lists one record per CDR3 protein. Of over 150,000 distinct CDR3 sequences in the sample, about a tenth were seen once. The specimen was non-naive T cells sorted from PBMCs, collected on the day of vaccination. The source is a man between 45 and 60 years old who received an inactivated influenza vaccine.

CDR3 DNA sequence: TGTGCCAGCAAAAGGGGGGCGAGCACAGATACGCAGTATTTT. Protein sequence: CASKRGASTDTQYF. The chain employs TRBV2 and TRBJ2-3; D is perhaps TRBD1 or TRBD2 (6 bases each). V lost 7 bases to trimming and J lost 0 bases, with 11 bases between them. Germline V CDR1 and CDR2: SNHLY, FYNNEI. This CDR3 has 14 amino acids. The entire variable domain, with the rest obtained from reference TRBV2 and TRBJ2-3, is as follows: EPEVTQTPSHQVTQMGQEVILRCVPISNHLYFYWYRQILGQKVEFLVSFYNNEISEKSEIFDDQFSVERPDGSNFTLKIRSTKLEDSAMYFCASKRGASTDTQYFGPGTRLTVL.

V is TRBV27 and J is TRBJ1-4; TRBD1 matches at 7 bases. This CDR3 comprises 19 residues. V dropped 2 bases and J dropped 8; count of bases not matched to a gene: 20. Germline assignment: CDR1 MNHEY and CDR2 SMNVEV (reference sequence). In nucleotides, the CDR3 is TGTGCCAGCAGTTTACAGAGGGGTAGGAGTACAGGGGTAACCGAAAAACTGTTTTTT. Protein: CASSLQRGRSTGVTEKLFF.

The chain recombines TRBV7-2 with TRBJ2-2, with 8 positions matching TRBD2. The J segment lost 3 bases and the V segment lost 2 bases, leaving 5 bases of the junction unmatched. This CDR3 contains 16 residues. Germline V CDR1 and CDR2: SGHTA, FQGNSA. The CDR3 spells CASSLSGGTYTGELFF. The CDR3 DNA sequence: TGTGCCAGCAGCTTAAGCGGGGGTACTTACACCGGGGAGCTGTTTTTT.

This clonotype was observed many times. In nucleotides, the CDR3 is TGTGCCAGCAGTTACGGGTCTGGTACCAGCTCCTACGAGCAGTACTTC. Protein sequence: CASSYGSGTSSYEQYF. J is TRBJ2-7 and V is TRBV6-5; D gene uncertain. The CDR3 extends over 16 amino acids. V was shortened by 2 bases and J by 0 bases, with 14 bases between the two germline ends. Germline V lookup: CDR1 MNHEY, CDR2 SVGAGI.

In the case of this clonotype: This clone may be a read error of a much larger clone one base away. Here the CDR3 omits its conserved ending phenylalanine or tryptophan, so a read error is the likely source. This sequence joins TRBV5-6 and TRBJ2-7; D remains unclear. The V end was cut by 6 bases, the J end by 5 bases, with 15 bases between. Germline V gene data show CDR1 as SGHDT and CDR2 as YYEEEE. This CDR3 region has 13 residues. CDR3 region: CASTVGWFDEQYL. DNA for the CDR3: TGTGCCAGCACCGTAGGATGGTTCGACGAGCAGTACTTA.

This clonotype was counted ten times or more. The chain couples TRBV6-2 or TRBV6-3 to TRBJ2-1; TRBD1 matches at 9 bases. The CDR3 has 17 amino acids. CDR1 is MNHEY, CDR2 SVGEGT, per germline. The J segment lost 6 bases and the V segment lost 2 bases, leaving 11 bases of the junction unmatched. CDR3 region: CASSYPIYYRGLNEQFF. In nucleotides, the CDR3 is TGTGCCAGCAGTTACCCGATCTATTACAGGGGGCTCAATGAGCAGTTCTTC.

This clonotype was seen a few times. The chain combines TRBV28 with TRBJ1-6; no reliable D call. The CDR3 totals 12 residues. The V gene lost 7 bases and the J gene lost 8 bases, with 9 bases spanning the gap. CDR1 MDHEN and CDR2 SYDVKM come from the germline V gene. The CDR3 bases are TGTGCCAGCACCCCCGGTCATTCACCCCTCCACTTT. This sequence encodes CASTPGHSPLHF.

This clonotype was counted at least ten times. The chain uses TRBV29-1 and TRBJ2-3, with 7 bases fitting TRBD1. With 3 bases clipped from V and 2 bases from J, the junction kept 8 bases outside the gene matches. The germline gives CDR1 SQVTM, CDR2 ANQGSEA. The CDR3 has 15 amino acids. The CDR3 is CSVDHGGQDTDTQYF. CDR3 nucleotide sequence: TGCAGCGTTGACCATGGAGGACAGGACACAGATACGCAGTATTTT.